Ten or more counts support the clone carrying this T cell receptor beta chain. This specimen belongs to a study of blood T cell repertoires in COVID-19. Study-level information: The samples span acute and convalescent COVID-19 from the United States, Italy and Spain.

CDR3 length equals 12 residues. Trimming removed 1 base from V and 8 bases from J, with 8 bases in between. Germline CDR1 is SEHNR and CDR2 is FQNEAQ (reference sequence). Authors' methods: Reference gene primer amplification gave estimated nucleated cell counts. The assay was immunoSEQ multiplex PCR, and TCRdb's table has in-frame clones only and misses some. V and J calls plus clone size are reproduced from that table; the DNA served to infer D and trimming. The sample contains hundreds of thousands of clones, less than 85% of which appear only once. The receptor was isolated from a young woman with acute or convalescent COVID-19. The chain has TRBV7-9 and TRBJ1-2, with D maybe TRBD1 (5 bases). The sequenced material came from peripheral blood. The CDR3 loop is CASSLGQLGYTF. In nucleotides, the CDR3 is TGTGCCAGCAGCTTAGGACAGCTGGGCTACACCTTC.